The entry below gives a single T cell receptor beta chain sequence along with its context. The authors' processing: Amplification of reference gene primers provided the estimated nucleated cell counts. The protocol was immunoSEQ multiplex PCR, while the TCRdb copy is restricted to in-frame clones and leaves out a portion. V and J calls and clone size follow that table, whereas D and trimming were derived from the DNA. The sample records about 300,000 clones, 85% being singletons. Exposed participants came across a COVID-19 case within 2 weeks before study entry. Germline V CDR1 and CDR2: LNHNV, YYDKDF (reference sequence). J gave up 2 bases and V 4 bases, and 5 bases lay outside the gene matches. CDR3 size: 14 residues. This specimen belongs to a study of blood T cell repertoires in COVID-19. Study summary: T cells, B-cell-depleted T cells, or PBMCs supplied cDNA or gDNA.

Sequenced input: PBMCs or T cells enriched from blood (not recorded which). The TCR comes from a woman aged 25 to 39 who had been exposed to COVID-19. The chain recombines TRBV15 with TRBJ2-7; TRBD1 matches at 7 bases. As DNA, the CDR3 is TGTGCCACCAGCATTAGACAGGGTACCTACGAGCAGTACTTC. This translates into CATSIRQGTYEQYF.